The present entry profiles one TCR beta chain with its context. Other nucleotide sequences in the sample specify the same CDR3. The data originate from a study of OX40 agonist ivuxolimab in advanced cancers. Some clones are missing from TCRdb's copy, which holds only in-frame ones; the method was immunoSEQ multiplex PCR. The table lists tens of thousands of clones, 65% to 90% of them singletons, with roughly 3.1% in the top ten. Germline V gene sequence: CDR1 SGHDN, CDR2 FVKESK. This CDR3 is 14 amino acids long. Germline trimming cut 2 bases from V and 7 bases from J; bases unmatched to any gene: 5. The sample was CD4+ or CD8+ T cells sorted from blood, taken in a trial of the OX40 agonist ivuxolimab. The rearrangement joins TRBV14 to TRBJ1-2, with TRBD1 matching over 9 bases. This receptor was taken from an adult with an advanced solid tumor such as melanoma, head and neck, liver or kidney cancer. CDR3 DNA: TGTGCCAGCAGCCAATCTACAGGGGGCTCTGGCTACACCTTC. Its translation is CASSQSTGGSGYTF.